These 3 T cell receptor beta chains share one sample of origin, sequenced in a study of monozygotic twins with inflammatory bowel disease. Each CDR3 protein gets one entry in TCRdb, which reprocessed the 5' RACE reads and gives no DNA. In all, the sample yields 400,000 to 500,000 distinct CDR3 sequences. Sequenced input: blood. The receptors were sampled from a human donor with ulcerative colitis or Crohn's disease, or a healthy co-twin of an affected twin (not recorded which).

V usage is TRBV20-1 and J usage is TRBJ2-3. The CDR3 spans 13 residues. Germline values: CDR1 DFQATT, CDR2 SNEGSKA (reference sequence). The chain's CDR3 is CSARDFLVGTQYF.

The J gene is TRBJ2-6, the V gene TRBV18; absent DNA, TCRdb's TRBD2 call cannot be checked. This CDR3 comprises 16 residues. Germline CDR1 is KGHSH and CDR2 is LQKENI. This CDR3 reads CASSAGTAAGANVLTF.

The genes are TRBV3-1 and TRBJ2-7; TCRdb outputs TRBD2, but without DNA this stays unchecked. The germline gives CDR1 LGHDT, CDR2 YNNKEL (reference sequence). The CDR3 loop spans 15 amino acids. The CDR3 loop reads CASSQDAGTSSEQYF.